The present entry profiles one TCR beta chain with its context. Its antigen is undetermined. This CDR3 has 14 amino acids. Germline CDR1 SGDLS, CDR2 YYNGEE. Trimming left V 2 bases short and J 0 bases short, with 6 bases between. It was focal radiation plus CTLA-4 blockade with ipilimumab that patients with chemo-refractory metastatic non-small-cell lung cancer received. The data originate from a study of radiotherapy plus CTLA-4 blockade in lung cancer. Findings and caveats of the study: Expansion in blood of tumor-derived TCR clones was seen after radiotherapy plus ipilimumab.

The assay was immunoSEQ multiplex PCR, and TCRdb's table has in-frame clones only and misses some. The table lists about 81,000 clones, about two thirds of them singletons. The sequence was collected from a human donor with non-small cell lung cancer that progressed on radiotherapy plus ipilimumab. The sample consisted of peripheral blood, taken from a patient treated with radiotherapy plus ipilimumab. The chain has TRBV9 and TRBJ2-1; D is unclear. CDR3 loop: CASSVQSSYNEQFF. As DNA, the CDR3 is TGTGCCAGCAGCGTCCAGAGCTCCTACAATGAGCAGTTCTTC.